This T cell receptor (beta chain) was recovered during a study of blood T cell repertoires in COVID-19. Looking at the study overall: Samples representing acute and convalescent COVID-19 were sourced from the United States, Italy and Spain. From T cells, B-cell-depleted T cells, or PBMCs came the material, which was cDNA or gDNA.

Looked up from germline, CDR1 is MNHEY and CDR2 is SMNVEV (reference sequence). Trimming removed 5 bases from V and 0 bases from J, with 11 bases in between. The CDR3 contains 16 residues. Methods used by the authors: Quantification of nucleated cells was approximated via reference gene primer amplification. Method: immunoSEQ multiplex PCR; TCRdb's copy keeps in-frame clones and lacks some. Clonal size and the V and J genes are those of that table, whereas D and trimming came from the DNA. The data show 130,000 to 150,000 clones, 88% seen once. Sequenced material: peripheral blood. The chain combines TRBV27 with TRBJ2-6; D might be TRBD1 (5 bases). The source of this sequence is a woman between 50 and 59 years old with acute or convalescent COVID-19. The CDR3 spells CASSTLQVSGANVLTF. CDR3 bases: TGTGCCAGCAGTACTCTACAGGTCTCTGGGGCCAACGTCCTGACTTTC.